Listed here are 11 T cell receptor beta chains from one sample, sequenced in a study of blood T cell repertoires in COVID-19. Sequencing used immunoSEQ multiplex PCR; TCRdb keeps in-frame clones, though not all of them. The sample includes some 150,000 clones, 85% to 90% of them seen just once. The sequencing sample was made of peripheral blood. The receptors come from a woman older than 75 with acute or convalescent COVID-19.

The V gene is TRBV7-6, the J gene TRBJ1-4, with D perhaps TRBD1 (5 bases). The CDR3 totals 19 residues. Germline lookup yields CDR1 SGHVS and CDR2 FNYEAQ. Between the trimmed V and J ends, which lost 5 bases and 6 bases, there was a span of 28 bases. CDR3 coding DNA: TGTGCCAGCAGCCCTCGCCCGAGACAGAGTCGAACCGCGCATGAAAAACTGTTTTTT. Protein: CASSPRPRQSRTAHEKLFF.

J is TRBJ2-3 and V is TRBV19; 10 nucleotides line up with TRBD1. The CDR3 length is 15 residues. Trimming at V came to 6 bases and at J to 3 bases, leaving 6 bases not matched to a gene. Per the germline V gene, CDR1 is LNHDA and CDR2 is SQIVND (reference sequence). The CDR3 nucleotides are TGTGCCAGTAGCACCGGGACAGGGGCAACAGATACGCAGTATTTT. This codes for CASSTGTGATDTQYF.

The chain carries TRBV5-1 and TRBJ2-2; D may be TRBD1 (7 bases). V lost 6 bases and J 8 bases, leaving 14 bases between the germline ends. The CDR3 is made up of 13 amino acids. Germline CDR1 reads SGHRS; CDR2 reads YFSETQ. CDR3 sequence: CASTSGGQGELFF. The CDR3 DNA reads as TGCGCCAGCACTTCAGGGGGGCAAGGGGAGCTGTTTTTT.

The gene calls are TRBV3-1 (or the pseudogene TRBV3-2) and TRBJ2-7; TRBD1 is a possible D gene (6 bases). V lost 1 base and J 4 bases, leaving 14 bases between the germline ends. Germline CDR1 and CDR2: LGHDT and YNNKEL (reference sequence). The CDR3 covers 15 residues. The CDR3 sequence: CASSQGKQGNYEQYF. CDR3 nucleotides: TGTGCCAGCAGCCAAGGGAAACAGGGTAATTACGAGCAGTACTTC.

The V gene is TRBV19, the J gene TRBJ1-1, with 10 positions matching TRBD1. Trimming cost V 7 bases and J 9 bases; bases outside gene matches: 11. Germline values: CDR1 LNHDA, CDR2 SQIVND (reference sequence). The CDR3 is made up of 14 amino acids. The CDR3 here is CASTPDGTGEKAFF. The CDR3, as DNA: TGTGCCAGTACCCCCGATGGGACAGGGGAGAAAGCTTTCTTT.

The genes are TRBV6-2 or TRBV6-3 and TRBJ1-2, with 8 nucleotides matching TRBD1. The V gene's germline CDR1 is MNHEY and CDR2 SVGEGT. J lost 3 bases, V lost 5 bases, and 8 bases had no gene match. The CDR3 is made up of 15 amino acids. CDR3 in DNA: TGTGCCAGCAGTGCTCCGGGACAGGCCTACTATGGCTACACCTTC. Its protein product is CASSAPGQAYYGYTF.

V gene TRBV6-1 combines with J gene TRBJ1-4, with TRBD1 as a possible D gene (5 bases). CDR3 length: 16 amino acids. Trimming left V 3 bases short and J 0 bases short, with 11 bases between. Germline V gene sequence: CDR1 MNHNS, CDR2 SASEGT. As DNA, the CDR3 is TGTGCCAGCAGTGATAAGACAGCAGCAACTAATGAAAAACTGTTTTTT. Protein sequence: CASSDKTAATNEKLFF.

This clone occurred once. This rearrangement joins TRBV5-8 to TRBJ1-3; D is unclear. V lost 2 bases and J lost 2, with 8 bases in between. Germline assignment: CDR1 SGHTS and CDR2 YDEGEE. The CDR3 is made up of 14 amino acids. DNA of the CDR3: TGTGCCAGCAGCTTCGGAGTAACTGGAAACACCATATATTTT. Residues: CASSFGVTGNTIYF. The full variable domain, completed using reference TRBV5-8 and TRBJ1-3, is EAGVTQSPTHLIKTRGQQATLRCSPISGHTSVYWYQQALGLGLQFLLWYDEGEERNRGNFPPRFSGRQFPNYSSELNVNALELEDSALYLCASSFGVTGNTIYFGEGSWLTVV.

CDR3 DNA sequence: TGTGCCAGCCATAGGGACAGGTCGGAGGGCTACACCTTC. Protein product: CASHRDRSEGYTF. V usage is TRBV12-3 or TRBV12-4 and J usage is TRBJ1-2; 8 bases are shared with TRBD1. Losses at the gene ends were 8 bases for V and 8 bases for J; bases not matched to a gene: 10. The CDR3 is made up of 13 amino acids.

This clone was seen only once. The chain combines TRBV20-1 with TRBJ2-7, with D uncertain. This CDR3 has 11 amino acids. V dropped 3 bases and J dropped 10 bases, with 13 bases sitting between them. The V gene's germline CDR1 is DFQATT and CDR2 SNEGSKA (reference sequence). CDR3 residues: CSARQLQQQYF. In DNA form, the CDR3 reads TGCAGTGCTAGGCAGTTACAACAACAGTACTTC.

This clone showed up just a few times. The V gene is TRBV5-1, the J gene TRBJ1-5; no firm D call. Trimming stripped 4 bases from V and 0 bases from J, with 14 bases between. CDR3 length equals 16 residues. Germline loops: CDR1 SGHRS, CDR2 YFSETQ. CDR3 coding DNA: TGCGCCAGCAGCCCGGGAGTTACAAATAGCAATCAGCCCCAGCATTTT. It translates to CASSPGVTNSNQPQHF.